What follows is one T cell receptor (beta chain) and its context. Antigen specificity is unknown. This specimen comes from a study of cytomegalovirus exposure and HLA in healthy donors. On the study more broadly: An earlier analysis identified 120 million or so unique TCR beta sequences in 150 million to 200 million T cells.

Study findings and constraints: HLA alleles showed associations with some 17,000 TCR beta sequences in a later analysis, at a 0.05 false discovery rate. Sequencing probably produced one cluster of sequence variants that were highly shared. Altogether, 150 to 200 TCR beta chains were recorded as cytomegalovirus-associated.

PCR involved 60 Vbeta and 13 Jbeta primers. Clones were read by immunoSEQ multiplex PCR, and TCRdb kept only the in-frame ones, dropping some. The sample has roughly 200,000 clones; nearly 80% are singletons. V was shortened by 6 bases and J by 4 bases, with 12 bases between the two germline ends. CDR1 is WNHNN, CDR2 SYGVQD, per germline (reference sequence). This CDR3 region has 14 residues. J is TRBJ1-4 and V is TRBV10-1; D possibly corresponds to TRBD1 (6 bases). What was sequenced was PBMCs. The sequence was collected from a female donor in good health and CMV-seronegative. CDR3: CASRTDRYNEKLFF. CDR3 nucleotide sequence: TGCGCCAGCAGAACCGACAGGTATAATGAAAAACTGTTTTTT.